Below are 20 T cell receptor beta chains sequenced from a single sample in a study of blood T cell repertoires in COVID-19. The protocol was immunoSEQ multiplex PCR, while the TCRdb copy is restricted to in-frame clones and leaves out a portion. The sample has about 280,000 clones, around 86% seen once. What was sequenced was peripheral blood. All receptors come from a man in his forties or fifties with acute or convalescent COVID-19.

J is TRBJ1-1 and V is TRBV19, with D possibly matching TRBD1 (6 bases). V lost 3 bases, J lost 5 bases, and 10 bases lay in between. The CDR3 length is 13 residues. In germline, CDR1 is LNHDA, CDR2 SQIVND (reference sequence). The DNA of the CDR3 is TGTGCCAGTAGTATTCAGGGGTTGACTGAAGCTTTCTTT. This encodes CASSIQGLTEAFF.

This chain uses TRBV7-2 with TRBJ2-3, with D possibly TRBD1 on 5 matching bases. Germline V gene data show CDR1 as SGHTA and CDR2 as FQGNSA. Trimming pared 2 bases from V and 0 bases from J, leaving 6 bases between. The CDR3 is made up of 14 amino acids. CDR3 sequence (DNA): TGTGCCAGCAGCTTACAGGGTAGCACAGATACGCAGTATTTT. Translated: CASSLQGSTDTQYF.

J is TRBJ2-3 and V is TRBV9, with D uncertain. The CDR3 is 13 amino acids. With 2 bases removed from V and 0 bases from J, the gap between germline ends came to 4 bases. Germline V gene lookup returns CDR1 SGDLS and CDR2 YYNGEE. This chain's CDR3 is CASSVASTDTQYF. Here the CDR3 DNA reads TGTGCCAGCAGCGTGGCTAGCACAGATACGCAGTATTTT.

Turning to this clone: Germline is not matched at one junction end, which may reflect a read error. The chain joins TRBV3-1 (or the pseudogene TRBV3-2) to TRBJ1-5; D is unclear. The length of the CDR3 is 15 residues. The germline gives CDR1 LGHDT, CDR2 YNNKEL (reference sequence). This chain's CDR3 is CASSKDVSSNQPQHF. The CDR3 DNA reads as TGTGCCAGCAGCAAAGACGTGAGCAGCAATCAGCCCCAGCATTTT.

Remarks on this clone: The same CDR3 arises from other DNA sequences in this sample as well. The gene calls are TRBV5-1 and TRBJ1-4, with 7 bases aligning to TRBD1. Germline V gives CDR1 SGHRS, CDR2 YFSETQ. CDR3 length: 14 residues. Unmatched junction bases numbered 2, after V lost 0 bases and J lost 6 bases. CDR3 DNA: TGCGCCAGCAGCTTGGGCCAGGGGGATGAAAAACTGTTTTTT. This gives the protein CASSLGQGDEKLFF.

This chain uses TRBV5-4 with TRBJ2-5, with 9 bases matching TRBD1. Trimming took 0 bases from V and 4 from J; bases not matched to a gene: 1. This CDR3 region has 14 residues. Germline V CDR1 and CDR2: SGHNT, YYREEE (reference sequence). DNA for the CDR3: TGTGCCAGCAGCTTGGAGACAGGGGGAGAGACCCAGTACTTC. It translates to CASSLETGGETQYF.

This chain joins TRBV25-1 and TRBJ2-7; 7 bases line up with TRBD1. Germline lookup yields CDR1 MGHDK and CDR2 SYGVNS. The CDR3 length is 15 residues. The V gene end was trimmed by 7 bases and the J gene end by 2 bases; junction bases not matched to a gene: 11. The CDR3 DNA follows: TGTGCCAGCACCGATGCTAGACAGGGCACCTACGAGCAGTACTTC. This codes for CASTDARQGTYEQYF.

This clone was seen a handful of times. This chain uses TRBV27 with TRBJ2-1; 10 positions match TRBD1. With V trimmed by 3 bases and J by 0 bases, 11 bases remained unmatched. CDR3 length: 19 residues. Germline CDR1 is MNHEY and CDR2 is SMNVEV (reference sequence). In nucleotides, the CDR3 is TGTGCCAGCAGTTTCCCGACAGGGGGCTCCCGAACCTCCTACAATGAGCAGTTCTTC. Translating it yields CASSFPTGGSRTSYNEQFF.

This clone was observed a few times. The rearrangement uses TRBV5-1 and TRBJ2-7, with D possibly matching TRBD2 (5 bases). Germline-derived CDR1 and CDR2 are SGHRS and YFSETQ. Trimming removed 0 bases at V and 6 bases at J, with 16 bases between. The CDR3 spans 15 residues. The CDR3 DNA sequence: TGCGCCAGCAGCTTGGCTTCGGGGTTGCACAGCGAGCAGTACTTC. Residues: CASSLASGLHSEQYF.

This chain links TRBV30 with TRBJ2-5, with 8 bases that match TRBD2. The germline V gene encodes CDR1 GTSNPN and CDR2 SVGIG (reference sequence). The J segment lost 3 bases and the V segment lost 2 bases, leaving 5 bases of the junction unmatched. CDR3 size: 14 residues. The CDR3 DNA reads as TGTGCCTGGAGTTACCGGGGGGGTAAAGAGACCCAGTACTTC. It specifies CAWSYRGGKETQYF.

The sample holds a few counts of this clone. Germline and junction disagree at one end, which may indicate a read error. The CDR3 sequence is CASGDRGRPVF. Here the CDR3 DNA reads TGTGCCAGTGGCGACAGGGGGCGCCCGGTCTTC. The chain is built from TRBV2 and TRBJ1-2; TRBD1 aligns across 10 bases. The length of the CDR3 is 11 residues. Germline V gives CDR1 SNHLY, CDR2 FYNNEI.

V usage is TRBV18 and J usage is TRBJ2-5; D is uncertain. Germline CDR1 reads KGHSH; CDR2 reads LQKENI. The CDR3 is 13 amino acids. Trimming pared 3 bases from V and 7 bases from J, leaving 12 bases between. CDR3: CASSPDGSGTQYF. The CDR3 bases are TGTGCCAGCTCACCGGATGGATCGGGGACCCAGTACTTC.

The gene calls are TRBV11-2 and TRBJ1-2; D is unresolved. The V gene lost 5 bases and the J gene lost 0 bases, with 13 bases spanning the gap. The CDR3 has 15 amino acids. Per germline, CDR1 SGHAT and CDR2 FQNNGV. In DNA form, the CDR3 reads TGTGCCAGCAGCCATAGTAAGAGTACTAACTATGGCTACACCTTC. This translates into CASSHSKSTNYGYTF.

The chain links TRBV9 to TRBJ1-1, with D uncertain. This CDR3 comprises 14 residues. Per the germline V gene, CDR1 is SGDLS and CDR2 is YYNGEE. V lost 9 bases to trimming and J lost 4 bases, with 19 bases between them. CDR3: CATTLGLRGTEAFF. CDR3 coding DNA: TGTGCCACTACATTGGGTCTCCGGGGCACTGAAGCTTTCTTT.

The J gene is TRBJ1-6, the V gene TRBV28; 9 bases match TRBD1. This CDR3 has 17 amino acids. Germline V gene sequence: CDR1 MDHEN, CDR2 SYDVKM. The junction had 15 bases not matched to a gene; V was cut back by 5 bases and J by 10 bases. CDR3 bases: TGTGCCAGCAGTCCCATGGGTCTGACAGGGGGGTGGTCACCCCTCCACTTT. Protein sequence: CASSPMGLTGGWSPLHF.

The CDR3 sequence: CASSNGVWADQPQHF. CDR3 coding DNA: TGTGCCAGCAGCAACGGGGTTTGGGCCGATCAGCCCCAGCATTTT. The chain combines TRBV21-1 with TRBJ1-5. TRBV21-1 is designated a pseudogene. This CDR3 comprises 15 residues.

The gene calls are TRBV29-1 and TRBJ1-5; 8 bases match TRBD1. There are 13 residues in the CDR3. Germline V gene data show CDR1 as SQVTM and CDR2 as ANQGSEA. V dropped 4 bases and J dropped 8; count of bases not matched to a gene: 7. CDR3 in amino acids: CSVGQGAREPQHF. DNA of the CDR3: TGCAGCGTTGGCCAGGGGGCAAGGGAGCCCCAGCATTTT. The variable domain in full, with the rest retrieved from reference TRBV29-1 and TRBJ1-5, is SAVISQKPSRDICQRGTSLTIQCQVDSQVTMMFWYRQQPGQSLTLIATANQGSEATYESGFVIDKFPISRPNLTFSTLTVSNMSPEDSSIYLCSVGQGAREPQHFGDGTRLSIL.

V is TRBV18 and J is TRBJ2-5; maybe TRBD2 (6 bases). Germline CDR1 reads KGHSH; CDR2 reads LQKENI. V was shortened by 4 bases and J by 5 bases, with 11 bases between the two germline ends. The CDR3 totals 13 residues. Written as DNA, the CDR3 is TGTGCCAGCTCACTGGGGACTCCCGAGACCCAGTACTTC. The encoded protein is CASSLGTPETQYF.

In this sample, this clone turned up once. The chain recombines TRBV3-1 (or the pseudogene TRBV3-2) with TRBJ1-6; D may be TRBD1 (6 bases). The CDR3 totals 17 residues. V lost 3 bases, J lost 9 bases, and 21 bases lay in between. Germline V CDR1 and CDR2: LGHDT, YNNKEL (reference sequence). The CDR3 spells CASSHSGEGAGVSPLHF. For the CDR3, the DNA is TGTGCCAGCAGCCACTCCGGGGAAGGGGCAGGGGTTTCACCCCTCCACTTT.

The chain employs TRBV19 and TRBJ2-4; 11 positions match TRBD2. CDR3 length: 14 residues. Germline loops: CDR1 LNHDA, CDR2 SQIVND (reference sequence). The junction had 3 bases not matched to a gene; V was cut back by 5 bases and J by 6 bases. CDR3 sequence: CASSPTSGGNIQYF. The CDR3 DNA reads TGTGCCAGTAGTCCCACTAGCGGGGGAAACATTCAGTACTTC.